These 27 T cell receptor beta chains came from one sample sequenced in a study of blood T cells in healthy people across ages. Primed by a sample-barcoded 5' primer and a J-beta primer mix, a second PCR proceeded for about 7 to 11 cycles. TCRdb itself ran the 5' RACE reads through MiXCR, one entry per CDR3 protein. The sample has roughly 680,000 distinct CDR3 sequences, around 50% seen once. Sequencing was performed on blood. The receptors were gathered from a woman of 80 years or more in good health.

CDR3 loop: CSARRGGGITEAFF. CDR3 in DNA: TGCAGTGCTAGACGGGGTGGGGGAATCACTGAAGCTTTCTTT. The chain employs TRBV20-1 and TRBJ1-1, with a tentative D call TRBD1 (5 bases). The germline V and J ends were trimmed by 2 bases and 4 bases, with 14 bases remaining between them. The CDR3 sequence is 14 residues long. Germline CDR1 and CDR2: DFQATT and SNEGSKA (reference sequence).

The chain employs TRBV6-5 and TRBJ1-5; 7 nucleotides align to TRBD1. The germline gives CDR1 MNHEY, CDR2 SVGAGI. Trimming took 5 bases from V and 6 from J; bases not matched to a gene: 7. CDR3 length: 14 amino acids. The CDR3 sequence: CASSTATGLQPQHF. CDR3 nucleotide sequence: TGTGCCAGCAGTACAGCGACAGGGCTTCAGCCCCAGCATTTT.

There are many counts of this clonotype. This chain links TRBV20-1 with TRBJ1-1, with D hard to call. The CDR3 consists of 14 residues. Germline CDR1 DFQATT, CDR2 SNEGSKA (reference sequence). V lost 0 bases and J 4 bases, leaving 12 bases between the germline ends. CDR3 loop: CSARDRRVPTEAFF. CDR3 in DNA: TGCAGTGCTAGAGATCGTAGGGTCCCCACTGAAGCTTTCTTT.

Regarding this clonotype: Since a much larger clone is just one base distant, this may be a read error. The chain carries TRBV3-1 and TRBJ2-5; D is uncertain. The J call is uncertain, as TRBJ2-7 better fits the DNA end. This CDR3 contains 14 residues. Germline V gives CDR1 LGHDT, CDR2 YNNKEL (reference sequence). As DNA, the CDR3 is TGTGCCAGCAGCCAAGATTTGTCAGTTTGCGAGCAGTACTTC. This sequence encodes CASSQDLSVCEQYF.

This clonotype was picked up a small number of times. The rearrangement joins TRBV7-2 to TRBJ2-3, with 7 bases aligning to TRBD1. Germline-derived CDR1 and CDR2 are SGHTA and FQGNSA. V gave up 9 bases and J gave up 2 bases; unmatched junction bases: 5. The CDR3 covers 13 residues. CDR3 sequence (DNA): TGTGCCAGAAGGGACAGCAACACAGATACGCAGTATTTT. Translated: CARRDSNTDTQYF.

This clonotype was observed at least ten times. The chain couples TRBV3-1 to TRBJ2-7, with 9 bases lining up with TRBD2. The CDR3 runs 14 residues. Germline CDR1 is LGHDT and CDR2 is YNNKEL (reference sequence). The trim removed 4 bases at V and 2 bases at J, leaving 3 bases unmatched. CDR3 nucleotides: TGTGCCAGCAGCCGTAGCGGGGGCACCTACGAGCAGTACTTC. It codes for CASSRSGGTYEQYF.

About this clonotype itself: Compared with germline, one end of the junction differs, possibly owing to a read error. V gene TRBV4-2 combines with J gene TRBJ2-7; 10 nucleotides align to TRBD2. The better agreement between TRBJ2-5 and the DNA end casts doubt on the J call. In germline, CDR1 is LGHNA, CDR2 YNFKEQ. This CDR3 spans 17 amino acids. The CDR3, as DNA: TGTGCCAGCAACCAAGATCGGGCTAGCGGGAGTGTAGAGACCCAGTACTTC. Its translation is CASNQDRASGSVETQYF.

In its sample, this clonotype was seen a few times. The genes are TRBV19 and TRBJ1-5; D unclear. Trimming removed 7 bases at V and 2 bases at J, with 9 bases between. Germline loops: CDR1 LNHDA, CDR2 SQIVND (reference sequence). This CDR3 region has 13 residues. The CDR3: CASNGRGNQPQHF. In nucleotides, the CDR3 is TGTGCCAGTAACGGGCGGGGCAATCAGCCCCAGCATTTT.

This clonotype was counted a few times. The rearrangement links TRBV7-2 to TRBJ1-6, with D unclear. V was clipped by 2 bases and J by 8 bases, with 7 bases between them. Germline loops: CDR1 SGHTA, CDR2 FQGNSA. The CDR3 covers 13 residues. CDR3 DNA: TGTGCCAGCAGCTTAATGGGATATTCACCCCTCCACTTT. Protein product: CASSLMGYSPLHF.

This chain connects TRBV28 to TRBJ2-4, with 7 bases fitting TRBD1. The germline V gene has CDR1 MDHEN and CDR2 SYDVKM. The junction had 9 bases not matched to a gene; V was cut back by 6 bases and J by 1 base. The CDR3 length is 16 residues. CDR3 nucleotide sequence: TGTGCCAGCAGCCTAGGGACAGTTAGTGCCAAAAACATTCAGTACTTC. Amino acids: CASSLGTVSAKNIQYF.

A remark on this clonotype: With a much larger clone just one base away, this may be a read error. CDR3 residues: CASSLGVGISYEQFF. As DNA, the CDR3 is TGTGCCAGCAGTTTAGGGGTGGGAATATCCTACGAGCAGTTCTTC. This sequence joins TRBV12-3 or TRBV12-4 and TRBJ2-1; D gene ambiguous. The CDR3 totals 15 residues. V was pared by 1 base and J by 10 bases, with 17 bases between.

This clonotype came up a few times. The chain employs TRBV7-6 and TRBJ2-7; D call uncertain. The V gene lost 5 bases and the J gene lost 0 bases, with 5 bases spanning the gap. The germline V gene encodes CDR1 SGHVS and CDR2 FNYEAQ. The CDR3 loop spans 12 amino acids. The CDR3 nucleotides read TGTGCCAGCAGCGGAGACTCCTACGAGCAGTACTTC. Protein product: CASSGDSYEQYF.

With respect to this clonotype: Possible read error: a much larger clone is one base away. The chain's CDR3 is CASSLVAGGSNEQYF. As DNA, the CDR3 is TGTGCCAGCAGTTTGGTAGCGGGAGGGAGCAATGAGCAGTACTTC. The chain carries TRBV12-3 or TRBV12-4 and TRBJ2-1, with TRBD2 matching 11 bases. TRBJ2-7 matches the DNA end more closely, so the J call is doubtful. The CDR3 spans 15 residues.

This clonotype turned up a few times. One junction end disagrees with the germline gene, perhaps due to a read error. J is TRBJ2-2 and V is TRBV9; 8 nucleotides agree with TRBD1. The CDR3 loop spans 16 amino acids. In germline, CDR1 is SGDLS, CDR2 YYNGEE. The CDR3 DNA sequence: TGTGCTAGCAACGGACAGGGTACCGTGGGCACCGGGGAGCTGTTTTTT. Translation: CASNGQGTVGTGELFF. The variable domain in full, with the rest retrieved from reference TRBV9 and TRBJ2-2, is DSGVTQTPKHLITATGQRVTLRCSPRSGDLSVYWYQQSLDQGLQFLIQYYNGEERAKGNILERFSAQQFPDLHSELNLSSLELGDSALYFCASNGQGTVGTGELFFGEGSRLTVL.

A word on this clonotype: A much more abundant neighbour one base away suggests this may be a read error. The chain uses TRBV6-5 and TRBJ2-4; D is perhaps TRBD1 (6 bases). Germline CDR1 and CDR2: MNHEY and SVGAGI. The CDR3 runs 14 residues. CDR3 in amino acids: CASSDSGAQETRYF. DNA of the CDR3: TGTGCCAGCAGTGACTCAGGGGCTCAAGAGACCCGGTACTTC.

Comment on this clonotype: A much larger clone differs by one base, so this may be a read error. The V gene is TRBV10-3, the J gene TRBJ2-6; no clear D gene. This CDR3 spans 15 amino acids. CDR1 and CDR2 (germline): ENHRY, SYGVKD. Trimming took 7 bases from V and 0 from J, leaving 10 bases between them. DNA of the CDR3: TGTGCCATCAAAGACGCGGACTCTGGGGCCAACGTCCTGACTTTC. Protein: CAIKDADSGANVLTF.

This chain joins TRBV28 and TRBJ2-7; TRBD2 aligns across 10 bases. The CDR3 totals 14 residues. V was clipped by 5 bases and J by 6 bases; unmatched bases: 7. CDR1 and CDR2 (germline): MDHEN, SYDVKM. This CDR3 is CASSENSGRREQYF. CDR3 DNA sequence: TGTGCCAGCAGTGAAAATAGCGGGAGGCGCGAGCAGTACTTC.

This clonotype was detected ten times or more. V usage is TRBV3-1 and J usage is TRBJ2-4, with 7 bases that match TRBD2. V was clipped by 5 bases and J by 0 bases; unmatched bases: 13. CDR3 length: 18 amino acids. The germline V gene has CDR1 LGHDT and CDR2 YNNKEL (reference sequence). The CDR3 loop is CASSFLGSGALAKNIQYF. In DNA, the CDR3 is TGTGCCAGCAGCTTTCTAGGGAGCGGGGCCTTAGCCAAAAACATTCAGTACTTC.

The chain links TRBV10-2 to TRBJ2-1; D tentatively reads TRBD1 or TRBD2 (5 bases each). The ends were cut back, 6 bases at V and 13 bases at J, with 25 bases in the middle. The CDR3 spans 15 residues. Germline V gives CDR1 WSHSY, CDR2 SAAADI. The CDR3 DNA follows: TGCGCCAGCAGGGAAACTTACCAGGGTAGCGAGACCCAGTTCTTC. The encoded protein is CASRETYQGSETQFF.

J is TRBJ2-3 and V is TRBV18, with D possibly being TRBD1 or TRBD2 (5 bases each). The CDR3 is 16 residues long. Between the trimmed V and J ends, which lost 3 bases and 0 bases, there was a span of 13 bases. The germline gives CDR1 KGHSH, CDR2 LQKENI. This CDR3 is CASSPVYGTSTDTQYF. CDR3 nucleotides: TGTGCCAGCTCACCTGTCTACGGGACCAGCACAGATACGCAGTATTTT. Using reference TRBV18 and TRBJ2-3 for the parts outside the CDR3, the full variable domain is NAGVMQNPRHLVRRRGQEARLRCSPMKGHSHVYWYRQLPEEGLKFMVYLQKENIIDESGMPKERFSAEFPKEGPSILRIQQVVRGDSAAYFCASSPVYGTSTDTQYFGPGTRLTVL.

This clonotype showed up just a few times. J is TRBJ2-1 and V is TRBV10-3; 10 bases fit TRBD2. CDR1 is ENHRY, CDR2 SYGVKD, per germline. The CDR3 has 14 amino acids. Trimming at V came to 4 bases and at J to 10 bases, leaving 7 bases not matched to a gene. DNA of the CDR3: TGTGCCATCAGTGTGGCTAGCGGGAGTCGGGAGCAGTTCTTC. Amino acid sequence: CAISVASGSREQFF.

The chain uses TRBV4-2 and TRBJ1-6; D uncertain. Per germline, CDR1 LGHNA and CDR2 YNFKEQ. The ends were cut back, 0 bases at V and 8 bases at J, with 11 bases in the middle. The CDR3 length is 15 residues. The CDR3 nucleotides read TGTGCCAGCAGCCAAGATCTTATGGGGTATTCACCCCTCCACTTT. Protein sequence: CASSQDLMGYSPLHF.

This clonotype came up many times. This chain joins TRBV2 and TRBJ2-3; D is unclear. Trimming took 4 bases from V and 6 from J, leaving 17 bases between them. Germline CDR1 and CDR2: SNHLY and FYNNEI. The CDR3 has 15 amino acids. The CDR3 DNA is TGTGCCAGCAGTGTAAGGCCAACCCGCTCCGATACGCAGTATTTT. Translating it yields CASSVRPTRSDTQYF.

The chain carries TRBV2 and TRBJ2-1; TRBD1 aligns across 7 bases. Germline V gives CDR1 SNHLY, CDR2 FYNNEI. This CDR3 has 13 amino acids. Trimming took 7 bases from V and 8 from J; bases not matched to a gene: 8. CDR3 amino acids: CASTYTGEYEQFF. CDR3 nucleotides: TGTGCCAGCACTTACACAGGGGAGTATGAGCAGTTCTTC.

A word on this clonotype: This could be a read error, since a much larger clone is one nucleotide away. The V and J genes are TRBV15 and TRBJ2-7; 7 bases map to TRBD1. Germline V gene sequence: CDR1 LNHNV, CDR2 YYDKDF (reference sequence). CDR3 length equals 16 residues. Here the CDR3 DNA reads TGTACCACCAGCAGACAGACAGGGTTGAGCTCCTACGAGCAGTACTTC. Amino acids: CTTSRQTGLSSYEQYF.

This clonotype was observed at least ten times. The chain joins TRBV2 to TRBJ2-7, with 7 bases matching TRBD1. The trim removed 8 bases at V and 4 bases at J, leaving 11 bases unmatched. Germline V gives CDR1 SNHLY, CDR2 FYNNEI. This CDR3 is built from 14 residues. The CDR3 spells CASRTGLPPYEQYF. The CDR3 DNA is TGTGCCAGCCGGACAGGACTTCCCCCTTACGAGCAGTACTTC.

The rearrangement uses TRBV6-6 and TRBJ2-2, with D unclear. The germline V gene encodes CDR1 MNHNY and CDR2 SVGAGI (reference sequence). This CDR3 region has 11 residues. Deletions cut 6 bases from V and 6 bases from J, with 5 bases between. The CDR3, as DNA: TGTGCCAGCAGGGACCCCGGGGAGCTGTTTTTT. Protein sequence: CASRDPGELFF.